The rows below give T cell receptor beta chains drawn from one sample of a study of CD8 T cells in ankylosing spondylitis. TCRdb fed the 5' RACE reads into MiXCR, producing one record per CDR3 protein. The data hold approximately 250,000 distinct CDR3 sequences, with more than 9% observed a single time. The specimen sequenced was blood, either unsorted or a sorted T cell fraction (not recorded which). The source is a male donor with ankylosing spondylitis or in good health (not recorded which). Each CDR3 is given with its conserved first and last residue. D genes are given only for firm matches. Clone size is given for some rows only: seen once, a few or many times, or a class if the clone is expanded.

V	size	J	D	CDR3	DNA
TRBV7-2	many	TRBJ1-5	-	CASSLRRTAGGQPQHF	TGTGCCAGCAGCTTAAGAAGGACAGCGGGAGGTCAGCCCCAGCATTTT
TRBV7-9	-	TRBJ1-4	-	CASSRAEINEKLFF	TGTGCCAGCAGCAGGGCAGAAATAAATGAAAAACTGTTTTTT
TRBV6-2/TRBV6-3	many	TRBJ2-1	TRBD1	CASSTIRQGLVGVPYNEQFF	TGTGCCAGCAGTACGATTAGACAGGGGTTGGTGGGAGTACCCTACAATGAGCAGTTCTTC
TRBV20-1	many	TRBJ1-5	TRBD1	CSARGLTGGNQPQHF	TGCAGCGCAAGGGGGCTAACGGGGGGCAATCAGCCCCAGCATTTT
TRBV12-3/TRBV12-4	many	TRBJ1-2	TRBD1	CAGGQGNYGYTF	TGTGCCGGAGGACAGGGCAACTATGGCTACACCTTC
TRBV27	-	TRBJ1-2	-	CASSPDPNYGYTF	TGTGCCAGCAGTCCAGACCCTAACTATGGCTACACCTTC
TRBV30	many	TRBJ1-1	-	CAWTAGTNTEAFF	TGTGCCTGGACCGCAGGGACGAACACTGAAGCTTTCTTT
TRBV5-4	many	TRBJ2-4	-	CASSLEGRENIQYF	TGTGCCAGCAGCTTGGAAGGCAGGGAAAACATTCAGTACTTC
TRBV20-1	many	TRBJ2-7	-	CSAASRDHEQYF	TGCAGTGCCGCCAGCAGGGATCACGAGCAGTACTTC
TRBV7-2	-	TRBJ2-1	TRBD2	CASSLTGGPNEQFF	TGTGCCAGCAGCTTAACGGGAGGGCCTAATGAGCAGTTCTTC
TRBV5-1	many	TRBJ1-5	TRBD1	CASSRQGGNQPQHF	TGCGCCAGCAGCCGACAGGGTGGCAATCAGCCCCAGCATTTT
TRBV11-2	few	TRBJ2-7	-	CASSLGPQYEQYF	TGTGCCAGCAGCTTAGGGCCGCAATACGAGCAGTACTTC
TRBV11-3	many	TRBJ2-1	TRBD2	CASSDRTSGSGNEQFF	TGTGCCAGCAGCGACCGGACTAGCGGGAGCGGAAATGAGCAGTTCTTC
TRBV25-1	many	TRBJ1-2	-	CASSEYAGQPSNGYTF	TGTGCCAGCAGTGAATATGCAGGACAGCCTAGCAATGGCTACACCTTC
TRBV3-1	few	TRBJ2-7	-	CASSLDIPASSYEQYF	TGTGCCAGCAGCCTCGACATCCCTGCTAGTTCCTACGAGCAGTACTTC
TRBV5-1	many	TRBJ2-1	TRBD1	CASSLAGDRWDYNEQFF	TGCGCCAGCAGCTTGGCAGGGGACAGGTGGGACTACAATGAGCAGTTCTTC
TRBV6-6	many	TRBJ1-2	-	CASRQENYGYTF	TGTGCCAGCCGCCAGGAGAACTATGGCTACACCTTC
TRBV5-1	few	TRBJ2-3	TRBD2	CASSLEGLAGFTDTQYF	TGCGCCAGCAGCTTGGAGGGACTAGCGGGATTCACAGATACGCAGTATTTT
TRBV20-1	many	TRBJ2-7	-	CSASTHLYEQYF	TGCAGTGCTAGTACACATCTCTACGAGCAGTACTTC
TRBV10-1	many	TRBJ2-3	-	CASSDLASTDTQYF	TGCGCCAGCAGTGACCTAGCGTCCACAGATACGCAGTATTTT
TRBV4-1	many	TRBJ1-4	-	CASSPQSNEKLFF	TGCGCCAGCAGCCCCCAATCTAATGAAAAACTGTTTTTT
TRBV5-1	many	TRBJ2-5	-	CASSLTDRETQYF	TGCGCCAGCAGCTTGACGGACCGGGAGACCCAGTACTTC
TRBV5-1	many	TRBJ2-1	TRBD1	CASSFGDRDHNEQFF	TGCGCCAGCAGCTTTGGGGACAGGGACCACAATGAGCAGTTCTTC
TRBV5-1	-	TRBJ1-5	-	CASSWGANQPQHF	TGCGCCAGCAGCTGGGGGGCAAATCAGCCCCAGCATTTT
TRBV19	-	TRBJ1-1	-	CASSIQDMNTEAFF	TGTGCCAGTAGTATCCAGGATATGAACACTGAAGCTTTCTTT
TRBV2	few	TRBJ2-1	-	CASRPGSSYNEQFF	TGTGCCAGCAGGCCGGGGAGCTCCTACAATGAGCAGTTCTTC
TRBV2	many	TRBJ1-5	TRBD1	CASSPLFPRDRDGDQPQHF	TGTGCCAGCAGTCCCCTATTCCCCCGGGACAGGGATGGGGATCAGCCCCAGCATTTT
TRBV27	many	TRBJ2-5	-	CASSFTHAAETQYF	TGTGCCAGCAGTTTTACCCATGCGGCGGAGACCCAGTACTTC
TRBV6-2/TRBV6-3	many	TRBJ2-5	-	CASRSAGAFQETQYF	TGTGCCAGCCGCTCCGCCGGGGCTTTCCAAGAGACCCAGTACTTC
TRBV30	many	TRBJ2-1	TRBD1	CAWRRDSRAYNEQFF	TGTGCCTGGAGAAGGGACAGTCGGGCCTACAATGAGCAGTTCTTC
TRBV29-1	many	TRBJ2-7	TRBD2	CSVRTSGRYEQYF	TGCAGCGTTCGTACTAGCGGGAGGTACGAGCAGTACTTC
TRBV29-1	many	TRBJ1-1	-	CSVAGRQYTEAFF	TGCAGCGTTGCCGGTCGGCAGTACACTGAAGCTTTCTTT